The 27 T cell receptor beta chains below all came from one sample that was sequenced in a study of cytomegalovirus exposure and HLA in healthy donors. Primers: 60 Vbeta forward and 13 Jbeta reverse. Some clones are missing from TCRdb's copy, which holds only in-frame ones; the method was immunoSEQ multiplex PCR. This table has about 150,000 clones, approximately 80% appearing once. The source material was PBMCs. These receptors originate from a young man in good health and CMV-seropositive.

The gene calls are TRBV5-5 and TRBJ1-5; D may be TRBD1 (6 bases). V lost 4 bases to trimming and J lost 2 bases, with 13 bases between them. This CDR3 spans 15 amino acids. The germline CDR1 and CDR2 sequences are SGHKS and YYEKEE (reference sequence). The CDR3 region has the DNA TGTGCCAGCAGCCTATTCTCAGGGGGCAATCAGCCCCAGCATTTT. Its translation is CASSLFSGGNQPQHF.

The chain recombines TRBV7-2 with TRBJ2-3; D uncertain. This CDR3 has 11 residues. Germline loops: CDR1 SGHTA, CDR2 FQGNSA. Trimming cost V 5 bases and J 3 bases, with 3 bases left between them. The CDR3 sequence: CASSPTDTQYF. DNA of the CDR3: TGTGCCAGCAGCCCAACAGATACGCAGTATTTT.

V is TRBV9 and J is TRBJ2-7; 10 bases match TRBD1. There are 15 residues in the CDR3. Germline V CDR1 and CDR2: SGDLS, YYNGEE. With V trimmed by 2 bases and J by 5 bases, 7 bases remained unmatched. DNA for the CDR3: TGTGCCAGCAGCGTCCGGACAGGGGGTATCCACGAGCAGTACTTC. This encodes CASSVRTGGIHEQYF.

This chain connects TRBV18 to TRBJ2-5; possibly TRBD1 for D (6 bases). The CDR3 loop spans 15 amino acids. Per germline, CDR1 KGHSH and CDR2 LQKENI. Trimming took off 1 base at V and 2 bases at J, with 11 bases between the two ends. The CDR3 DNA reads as TGTGCCAGCTCACCACTGAACAGGGAGCAAGAGACCCAGTACTTC. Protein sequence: CASSPLNREQETQYF. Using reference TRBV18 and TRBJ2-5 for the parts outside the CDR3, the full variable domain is NAGVMQNPRHLVRRRGQEARLRCSPMKGHSHVYWYRQLPEEGLKFMVYLQKENIIDESGMPKERFSAEFPKEGPSILRIQQVVRGDSAAYFCASSPLNREQETQYFGPGTRLLVL.

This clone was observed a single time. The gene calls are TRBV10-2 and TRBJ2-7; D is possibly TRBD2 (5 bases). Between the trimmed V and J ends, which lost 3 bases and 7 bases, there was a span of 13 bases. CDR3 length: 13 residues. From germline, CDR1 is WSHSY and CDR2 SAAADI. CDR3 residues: CASSELGVREQYF. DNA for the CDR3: TGCGCCAGCAGTGAACTGGGAGTGAGGGAGCAGTACTTC.

The DNA of the CDR3 is TGTGCCAGCCTAATAATCCCTTTCGAGCAGTACTTC. Encoded protein: CASLIIPFEQYF. V usage is TRBV2 and J usage is TRBJ2-7; D is ambiguous. Germline V gene sequence: CDR1 SNHLY, CDR2 FYNNEI. The CDR3 totals 12 residues. The V and J ends lost 8 bases and 6 bases respectively, with 14 bases between them.

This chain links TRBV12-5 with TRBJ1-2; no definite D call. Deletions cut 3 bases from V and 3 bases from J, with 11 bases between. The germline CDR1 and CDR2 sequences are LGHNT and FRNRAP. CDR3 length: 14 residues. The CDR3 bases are TGTGCTAGTGGTTTCGATCGAGATTACTATGGCTACACCTTC. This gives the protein CASGFDRDYYGYTF. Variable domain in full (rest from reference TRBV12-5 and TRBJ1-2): DARVTQTPRHKVTEMGQEVTMRCQPILGHNTVFWYRQTMMQGLELLAYFRNRAPLDDSGMPKDRFSAEMPDATLATLKIQPSEPRDSAVYFCASGFDRDYYGYTFGSGTRLTVV.

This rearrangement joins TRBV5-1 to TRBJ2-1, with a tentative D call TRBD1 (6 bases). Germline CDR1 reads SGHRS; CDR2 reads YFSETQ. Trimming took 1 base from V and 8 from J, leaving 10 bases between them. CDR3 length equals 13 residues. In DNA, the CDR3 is TGCGCCAGCAGCTTGTACAGGGTCCATGAGCAGTTCTTC. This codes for CASSLYRVHEQFF.

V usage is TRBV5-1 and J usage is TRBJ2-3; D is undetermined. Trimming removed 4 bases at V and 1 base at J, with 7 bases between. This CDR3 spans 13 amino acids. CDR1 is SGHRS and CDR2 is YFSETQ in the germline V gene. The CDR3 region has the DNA TGCGCCAGCAGCCAGACTCGCACAGATACGCAGTATTTT. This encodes CASSQTRTDTQYF. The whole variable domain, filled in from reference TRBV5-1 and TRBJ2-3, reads KAGVTQTPRYLIKTRGQQVTLSCSPISGHRSVSWYQQTPGQGLQFLFEYFSETQRNKGNFPGRFSGRQFSNSRSEMNVSTLELGDSALYLCASSQTRTDTQYFGPGTRLTVL.

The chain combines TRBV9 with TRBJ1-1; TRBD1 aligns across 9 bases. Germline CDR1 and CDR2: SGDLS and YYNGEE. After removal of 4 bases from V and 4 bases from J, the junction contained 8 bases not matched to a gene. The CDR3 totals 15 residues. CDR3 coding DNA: TGTGCCAGCAGCTCTCCACAGGGGGCGAGCACTGAAGCTTTCTTT. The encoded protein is CASSSPQGASTEAFF.

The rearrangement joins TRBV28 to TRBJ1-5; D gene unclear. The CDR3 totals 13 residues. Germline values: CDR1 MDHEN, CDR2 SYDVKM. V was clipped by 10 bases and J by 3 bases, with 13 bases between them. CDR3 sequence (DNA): TGTGCCACCTTACGGGGAGACAATCAGCCCCAGCATTTT. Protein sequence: CATLRGDNQPQHF.

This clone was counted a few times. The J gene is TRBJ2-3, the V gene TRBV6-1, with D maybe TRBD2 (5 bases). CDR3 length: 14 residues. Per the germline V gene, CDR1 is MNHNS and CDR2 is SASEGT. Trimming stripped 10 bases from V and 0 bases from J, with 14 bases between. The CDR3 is CATSGRASTDTQYF. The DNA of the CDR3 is TGTGCCACCTCCGGGCGGGCCAGCACAGATACGCAGTATTTT.

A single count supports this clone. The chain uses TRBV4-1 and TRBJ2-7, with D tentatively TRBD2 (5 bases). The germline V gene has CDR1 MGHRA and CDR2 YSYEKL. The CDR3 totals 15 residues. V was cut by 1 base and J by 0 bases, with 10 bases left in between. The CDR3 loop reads CASSQGLALSYEQYF. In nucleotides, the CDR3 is TGCGCCAGCAGCCAAGGTCTAGCTCTCTCCTACGAGCAGTACTTC.

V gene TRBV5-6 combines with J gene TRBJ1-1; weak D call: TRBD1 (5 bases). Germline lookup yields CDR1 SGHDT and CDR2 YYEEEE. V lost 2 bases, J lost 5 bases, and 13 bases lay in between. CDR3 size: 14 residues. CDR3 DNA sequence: TGTGCCAGCAGCTTATTGGGGCGCGAAACTGAAGCTTTCTTT. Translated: CASSLLGRETEAFF.

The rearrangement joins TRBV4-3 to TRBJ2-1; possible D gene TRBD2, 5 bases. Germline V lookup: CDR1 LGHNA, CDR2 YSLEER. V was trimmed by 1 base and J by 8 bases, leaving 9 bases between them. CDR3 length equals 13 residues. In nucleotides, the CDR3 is TGCGCCAGCAGCCAAGGAGGGTTGGATGAGCAGTTCTTC. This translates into CASSQGGLDEQFF.

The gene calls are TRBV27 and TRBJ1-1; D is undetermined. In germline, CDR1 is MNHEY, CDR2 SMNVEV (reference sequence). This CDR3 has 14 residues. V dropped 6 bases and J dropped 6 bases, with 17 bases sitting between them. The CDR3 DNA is TGTGCCAGCAGCCTCTGGGCGGGTGGGTCTGAAGCTTTCTTT. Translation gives CASSLWAGGSEAFF.

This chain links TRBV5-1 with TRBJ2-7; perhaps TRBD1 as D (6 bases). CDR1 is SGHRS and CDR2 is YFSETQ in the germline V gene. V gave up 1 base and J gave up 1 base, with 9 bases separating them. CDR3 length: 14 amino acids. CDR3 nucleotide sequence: TGCGCCAGCAGCTTGCGTGGACAGTCCTACGAGCAGTACTTC. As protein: CASSLRGQSYEQYF.

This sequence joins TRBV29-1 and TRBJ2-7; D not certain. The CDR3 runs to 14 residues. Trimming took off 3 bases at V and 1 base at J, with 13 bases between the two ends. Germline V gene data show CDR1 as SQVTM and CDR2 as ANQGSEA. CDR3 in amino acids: CSVEALGPSYEQYF. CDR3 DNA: TGCAGCGTTGAGGCCCTGGGCCCGTCCTACGAGCAGTACTTC.

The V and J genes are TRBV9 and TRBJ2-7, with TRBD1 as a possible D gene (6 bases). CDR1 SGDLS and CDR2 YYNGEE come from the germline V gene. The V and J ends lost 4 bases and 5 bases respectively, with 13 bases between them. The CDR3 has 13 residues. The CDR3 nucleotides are TGTGCCAGCAGCCCACAGGGAATCCACGAGCAGTACTTC. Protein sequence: CASSPQGIHEQYF. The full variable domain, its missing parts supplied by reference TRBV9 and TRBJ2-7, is DSGVTQTPKHLITATGQRVTLRCSPRSGDLSVYWYQQSLDQGLQFLIQYYNGEERAKGNILERFSAQQFPDLHSELNLSSLELGDSALYFCASSPQGIHEQYFGPGTRLTVT.

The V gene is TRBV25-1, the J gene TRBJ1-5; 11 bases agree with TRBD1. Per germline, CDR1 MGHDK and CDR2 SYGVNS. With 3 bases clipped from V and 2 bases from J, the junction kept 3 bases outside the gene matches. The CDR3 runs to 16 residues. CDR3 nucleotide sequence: TGTGCCAGCAGTGACGGGACAGGGGGTCGCAATCAGCCCCAGCATTTT. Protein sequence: CASSDGTGGRNQPQHF. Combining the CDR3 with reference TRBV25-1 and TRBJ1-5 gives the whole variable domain EADIYQTPRYLVIGTGKKITLECSQTMGHDKMYWYQQDPGMELHLIHYSYGVNSTEKGDLSSESTVSRIRTEHFPLTLESARPSHTSQYLCASSDGTGGRNQPQHFGDGTRLSIL.

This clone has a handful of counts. The CDR3 is CARAGTGVSEPQHF. The CDR3 DNA is TGTGCCAGGGCCGGGACAGGGGTTTCTGAGCCCCAGCATTTT. The V gene is TRBV19, the J gene TRBJ1-5; TRBD1 aligns across 10 bases. Germline trimming cut 9 bases from V and 8 bases from J; bases unmatched to any gene: 10. The CDR3 is made up of 14 amino acids. The germline gives CDR1 LNHDA, CDR2 SQIVND (reference sequence).

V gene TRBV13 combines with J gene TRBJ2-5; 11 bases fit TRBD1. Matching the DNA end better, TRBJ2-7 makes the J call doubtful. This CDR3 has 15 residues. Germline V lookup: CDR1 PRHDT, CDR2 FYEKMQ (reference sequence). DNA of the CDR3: TGTGCCAGCAGCTCCCGGGACAGGGGGGTTTACGAGCAGTACTTC. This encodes CASSSRDRGVYEQYF.

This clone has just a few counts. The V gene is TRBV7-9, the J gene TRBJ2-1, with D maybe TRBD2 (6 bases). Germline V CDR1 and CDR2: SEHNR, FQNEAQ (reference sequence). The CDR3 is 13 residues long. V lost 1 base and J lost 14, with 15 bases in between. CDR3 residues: CASSLVTQLAKFF. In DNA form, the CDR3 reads TGTGCCAGCAGCTTAGTAACCCAACTAGCAAAGTTCTTC.

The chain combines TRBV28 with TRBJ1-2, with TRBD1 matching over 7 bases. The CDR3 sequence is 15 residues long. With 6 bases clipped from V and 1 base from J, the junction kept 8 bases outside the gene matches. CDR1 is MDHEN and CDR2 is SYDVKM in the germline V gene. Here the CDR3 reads CASSYRDRNNYGYTF. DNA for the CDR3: TGTGCCAGCAGCTACCGGGACAGAAATAACTATGGCTACACCTTC.

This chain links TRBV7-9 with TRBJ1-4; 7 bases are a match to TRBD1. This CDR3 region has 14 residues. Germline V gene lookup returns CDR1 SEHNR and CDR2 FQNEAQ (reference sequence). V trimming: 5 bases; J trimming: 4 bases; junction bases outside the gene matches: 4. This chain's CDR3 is CASSLGTDNEKLFF. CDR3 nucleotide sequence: TGTGCCAGCAGCCTAGGGACAGATAATGAAAAACTGTTTTTT.

The CDR3 DNA follows: TGTGCCAGCAGTTACGGAACGGGGACAGATACGCAGTATTTT. Amino acids: CASSYGTGTDTQYF. The J gene is TRBJ2-3, the V gene TRBV28, with D perhaps matching TRBD2 (5 bases). The CDR3 is made up of 14 amino acids. Trimming took 4 bases from V and 3 from J, leaving 11 bases between them. Germline assignment: CDR1 MDHEN and CDR2 SYDVKM.

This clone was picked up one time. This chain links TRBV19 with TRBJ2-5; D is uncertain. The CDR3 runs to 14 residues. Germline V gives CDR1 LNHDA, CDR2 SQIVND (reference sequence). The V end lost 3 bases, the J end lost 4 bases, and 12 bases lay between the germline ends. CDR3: CASSIPGPLETQYF. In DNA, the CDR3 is TGTGCCAGTAGTATTCCAGGTCCCTTAGAGACCCAGTACTTC.